Reported below is one TCR beta chain. V lost 0 bases, J lost 2 bases, and 3 bases stayed unmatched. Germline V CDR1 and CDR2: MNHEY, SVGAGI. CDR3 length: 15 residues. This table comes from immunoSEQ multiplex PCR, and its TCRdb copy is limited to in-frame clones, with some not included. The sample holds 200,000 to 300,000 clones, more than 75% seen once. This sample was included in a study of blood T cell repertoires in COVID-19. The chain combines TRBV6-5 with TRBJ1-2; 7 bases agree with TRBD1. This clonotype originated in a woman aged 70-85 years with active or convalescent COVID-19. Sequenced input: peripheral blood. The chain's CDR3 is CASSYSGDSNYGYTF. The DNA of the CDR3 is TGTGCCAGCAGTTACTCGGGGGACAGCAACTATGGCTACACCTTC.